This T cell receptor (beta chain) stems from a study of cytomegalovirus exposure and HLA in healthy donors. V lost 7 bases and J lost 6; bases outside the gene matches: 6. The germline V gene has CDR1 SQVTM and CDR2 ANQGSEA. This CDR3 spans 12 amino acids. In the PCR, 60 Vbeta and 13 Jbeta primers were used. Sequenced by immunoSEQ multiplex PCR; TCRdb stores in-frame clones only, minus some. The sample gives about 130,000 clones, around 78% of which show up once; around 1.8% is in the top ten. Worth noting for this clone: Its antigen remains unidentified.

Study-level results: A later analysis showed that HLA-associated TCR beta chains had undergone more clonal expansion than equally common others. A list of 150 to 200 TCR beta chains associated with cytomegalovirus was given.

Sequencing was done on a sample of PBMCs. This sequence joins TRBV29-1 and TRBJ2-3; 8 nucleotides align to TRBD1. This sequence originates from a woman between 50 and 59 years old in good health and CMV-seronegative. The DNA for the CDR3 is TGCAGCGCCGCGGACAGGGCCGATACGCAGTATTTT. Translation gives CSAADRADTQYF.